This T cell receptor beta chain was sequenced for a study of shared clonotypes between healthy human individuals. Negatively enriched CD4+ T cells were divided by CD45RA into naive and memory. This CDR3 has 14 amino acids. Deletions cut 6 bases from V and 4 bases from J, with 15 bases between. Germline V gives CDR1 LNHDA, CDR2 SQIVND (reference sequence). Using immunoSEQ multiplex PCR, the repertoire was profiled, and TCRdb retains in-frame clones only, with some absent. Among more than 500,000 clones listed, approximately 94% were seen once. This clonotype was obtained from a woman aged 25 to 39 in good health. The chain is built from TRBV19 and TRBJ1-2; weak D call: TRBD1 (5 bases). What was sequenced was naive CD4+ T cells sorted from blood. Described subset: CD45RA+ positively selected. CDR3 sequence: CASRGPGQIYGYTF. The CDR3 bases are TGTGCCAGTAGGGGCCCAGGGCAGATCTATGGCTACACCTTC.